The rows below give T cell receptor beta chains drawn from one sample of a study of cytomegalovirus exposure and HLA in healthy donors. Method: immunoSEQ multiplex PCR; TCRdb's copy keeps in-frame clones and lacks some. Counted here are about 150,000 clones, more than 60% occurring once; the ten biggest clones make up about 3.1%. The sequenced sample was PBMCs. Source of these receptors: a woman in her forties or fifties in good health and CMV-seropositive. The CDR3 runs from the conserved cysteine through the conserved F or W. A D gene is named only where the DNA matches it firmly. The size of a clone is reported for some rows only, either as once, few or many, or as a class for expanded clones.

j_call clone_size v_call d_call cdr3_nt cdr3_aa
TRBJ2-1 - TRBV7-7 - TGTGCTAGCAGCCCAACAACTAGTTCCAATGAGCAGTTCTTC CASSPTTSSNEQFF
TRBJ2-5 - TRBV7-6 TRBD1 TGTGCCAGCAGCTTAAGGGGGACAGGGACCCAGTACTTC CASSLRGTGTQYF
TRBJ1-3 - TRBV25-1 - TGTGCCTCTATCCTGGGGGGGGAAACTGGAAACACCATATATTTT CASILGGETGNTIYF
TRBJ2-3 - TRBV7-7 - TGTGCTAGCAGCTTAAAACTGTCGAGTGATACGCAGTATTTT CASSLKLSSDTQYF
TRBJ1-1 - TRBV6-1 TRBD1 TGTGCCAGCAGAGGCCCGGGACAGGGGAACACTGAAGCTTTCTTT CASRGPGQGNTEAFF
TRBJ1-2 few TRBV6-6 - TGTGCCAGCAGTTCCCGGTACTATGGCTACACCTTC CASSSRYYGYTF
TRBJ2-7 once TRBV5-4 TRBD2 TGTGCCAGCAGCCCCGGGACTAGCGGGAGGGTCTACGAGCAGTACTTC CASSPGTSGRVYEQYF
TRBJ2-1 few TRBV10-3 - TGTGCCATCAGTGGAGTCCTCTCCTACAATGAGCAGTTCTTC CAISGVLSYNEQFF
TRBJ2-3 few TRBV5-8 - TGTGCCAGCAGCTTGGGAGGACTCAGCACAGATACGCAGTATTTT CASSLGGLSTDTQYF
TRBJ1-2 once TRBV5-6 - TGTGCCAGCAGCTGGCCGGGCAGGGAACAGGGTGGCTACACCTTC CASSWPGREQGGYTF
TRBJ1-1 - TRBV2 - TGTGCCAGCAGGGCACGGGGGGGGACTGAAGCTTTCTTT CASRARGGTEAFF
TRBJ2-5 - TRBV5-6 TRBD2 TGTGCCAGTTCCCCCGGGGGGGGCGGGGAGACCCAGTACTTC CASSPGGGGETQYF
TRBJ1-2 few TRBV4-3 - TGCGCCAGCAGCCAAGAGGGAGCAGGGGACTATGGCTACACCTTC CASSQEGAGDYGYTF
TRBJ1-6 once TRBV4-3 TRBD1 TGCGCCAGCAGCCAAGGGACAGGTGATAATTCACCCCTCCACTTT CASSQGTGDNSPLHF